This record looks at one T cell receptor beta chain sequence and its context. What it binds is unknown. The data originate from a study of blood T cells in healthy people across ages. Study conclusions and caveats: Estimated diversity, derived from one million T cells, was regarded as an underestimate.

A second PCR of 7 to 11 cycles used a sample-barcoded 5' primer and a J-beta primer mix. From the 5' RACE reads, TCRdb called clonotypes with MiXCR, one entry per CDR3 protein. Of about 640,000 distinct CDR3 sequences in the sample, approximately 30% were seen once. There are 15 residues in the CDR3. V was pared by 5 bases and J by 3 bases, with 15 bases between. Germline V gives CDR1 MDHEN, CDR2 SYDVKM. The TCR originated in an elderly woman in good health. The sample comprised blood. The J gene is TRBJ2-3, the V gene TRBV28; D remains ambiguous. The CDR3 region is CASSGRSLGTDTQYF. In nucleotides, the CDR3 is TGTGCCAGCAGTGGAAGATCCCTCGGGACAGATACGCAGTATTTT. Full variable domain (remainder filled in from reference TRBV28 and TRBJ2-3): DVKVTQSSRYLVKRTGEKVFLECVQDMDHENMFWYRQDPGLGLRLIYFSYDVKMKEKGDIPEGYSVSREKKERFSLILESASTNQTSMYLCASSGRSLGTDTQYFGPGTRLTVL.